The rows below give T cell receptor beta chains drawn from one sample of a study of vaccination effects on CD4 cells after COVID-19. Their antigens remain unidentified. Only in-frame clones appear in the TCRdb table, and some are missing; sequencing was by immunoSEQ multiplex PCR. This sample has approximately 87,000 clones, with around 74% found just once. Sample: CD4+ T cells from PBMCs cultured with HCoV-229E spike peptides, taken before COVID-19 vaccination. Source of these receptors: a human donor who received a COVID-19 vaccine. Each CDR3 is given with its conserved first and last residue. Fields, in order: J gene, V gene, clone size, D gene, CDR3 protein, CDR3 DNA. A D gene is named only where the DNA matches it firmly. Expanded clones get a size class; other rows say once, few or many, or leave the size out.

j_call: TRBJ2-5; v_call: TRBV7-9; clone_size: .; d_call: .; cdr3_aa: CASSYRGSGGQYF; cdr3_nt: TGTGCCAGCAGCTACAGGGGCTCGGGGGGCCAGTACTTC
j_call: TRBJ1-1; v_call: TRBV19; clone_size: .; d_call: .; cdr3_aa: CASTKPGTGAFF; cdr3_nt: TGTGCCAGCACTAAACCGGGGACTGGGGCTTTCTTT
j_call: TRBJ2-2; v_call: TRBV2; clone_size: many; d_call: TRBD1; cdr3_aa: CASRLSTGGSGELFF; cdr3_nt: TGTGCCAGCAGACTCTCGACAGGGGGGTCCGGGGAGCTGTTTTTT
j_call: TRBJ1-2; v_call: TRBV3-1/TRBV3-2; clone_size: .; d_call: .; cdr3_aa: CASSQGGGLYGYTF; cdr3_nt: TGTGCCAGCAGCCAAGGGGGGGGATTGTATGGCTACACCTTC
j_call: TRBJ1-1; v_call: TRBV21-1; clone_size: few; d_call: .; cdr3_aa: CASSKALLFDRGMNTEAFF; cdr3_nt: TGTGCCAGCAGCAAAGCGCTTCTATTTGACCGAGGGATGAACACTGAAGCTTTCTTT
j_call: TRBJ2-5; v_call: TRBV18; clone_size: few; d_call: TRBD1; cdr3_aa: CASSPQGQGQAAQYF; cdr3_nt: TGTGCCAGCTCACCACAAGGACAGGGCCAAGCGGCCCAGTACTTC
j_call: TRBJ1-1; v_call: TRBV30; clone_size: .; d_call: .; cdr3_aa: CAWSVRRGATEAFF; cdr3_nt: TGTGCCTGGAGTGTACGAAGGGGTGCAACTGAAGCTTTCTTT
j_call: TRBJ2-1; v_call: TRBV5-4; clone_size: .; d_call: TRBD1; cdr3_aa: CASSLAPIGQGSYNEQFF; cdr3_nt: TGTGCCAGCAGCTTGGCCCCAATCGGACAGGGCTCCTACAATGAGCAGTTCTTC
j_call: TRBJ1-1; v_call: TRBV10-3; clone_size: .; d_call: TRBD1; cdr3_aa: CAIRTGTGGSEAFF; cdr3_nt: TGTGCCATCAGAACCGGGACAGGGGGCTCGGAAGCTTTCTTT
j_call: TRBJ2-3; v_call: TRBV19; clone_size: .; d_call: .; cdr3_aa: CASSDSRTDTQYF; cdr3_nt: TGTGCCAGTAGCGACAGCCGCACAGATACGCAGTATTTT
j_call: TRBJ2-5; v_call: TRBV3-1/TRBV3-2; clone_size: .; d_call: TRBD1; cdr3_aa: CASSQRGQGRETQYF; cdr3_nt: TGTGCCAGCAGCCAGAGGGGACAGGGAAGGGAGACCCAGTACTTC
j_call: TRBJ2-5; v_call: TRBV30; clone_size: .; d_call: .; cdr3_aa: CAWDIGGGETQYF; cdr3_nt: TGTGCCTGGGATATAGGTGGTGGGGAGACCCAGTACTTC
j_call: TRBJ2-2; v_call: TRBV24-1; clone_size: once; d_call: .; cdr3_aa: CATSAPGTTNTGELFF; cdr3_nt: TGTGCCACCAGTGCCCCCGGGACAACGAACACCGGGGAGCTGTTTTTT
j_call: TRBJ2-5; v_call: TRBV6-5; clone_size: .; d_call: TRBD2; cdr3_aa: CASSYSRLANQETQYF; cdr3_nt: TGTGCCAGCAGTTACTCGAGACTAGCTAACCAAGAGACCCAGTACTTC
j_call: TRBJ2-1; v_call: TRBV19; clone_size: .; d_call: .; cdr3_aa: CASRQDPHNEQFF; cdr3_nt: TGTGCCAGTAGGCAGGACCCCCACAATGAGCAGTTCTTC
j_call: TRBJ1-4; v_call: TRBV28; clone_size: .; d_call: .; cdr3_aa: CASNPGTQATEKLFF; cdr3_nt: TGTGCCAGCAACCCAGGTACACAGGCGACTGAAAAACTGTTTTTT
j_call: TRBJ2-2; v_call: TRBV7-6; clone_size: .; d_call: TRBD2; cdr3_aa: CASSLGLAGANGELFF; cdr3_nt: TGTGCCAGCAGCCTGGGACTAGCGGGGGCTAACGGGGAGCTGTTTTTT
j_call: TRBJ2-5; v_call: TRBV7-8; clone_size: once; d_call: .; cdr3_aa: CASSRGQETQYF; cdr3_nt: TGTGCCAGCAGCAGGGGGCAAGAGACCCAGTACTTC
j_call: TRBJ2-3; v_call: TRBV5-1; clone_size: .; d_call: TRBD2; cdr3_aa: CASSAMTSWPSTDTQYF; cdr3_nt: TGCGCCAGCAGCGCCATGACTAGCTGGCCTAGCACAGATACGCAGTATTTT
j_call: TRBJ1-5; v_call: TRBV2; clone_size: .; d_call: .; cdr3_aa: CASKGNSNQPQHF; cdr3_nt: TGTGCCAGCAAGGGGAACAGCAATCAGCCCCAGCATTTT
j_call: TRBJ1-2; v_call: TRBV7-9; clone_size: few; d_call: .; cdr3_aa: CASSLVVGVTNYGYTF; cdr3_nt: TGTGCCAGCAGCTTAGTTGTAGGGGTAACCAACTATGGCTACACCTTC
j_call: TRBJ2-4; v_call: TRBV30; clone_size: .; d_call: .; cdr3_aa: CAWSASRSRKYF; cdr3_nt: TGTGCCTGGAGTGCCTCTAGAAGTCGGAAGTACTTC
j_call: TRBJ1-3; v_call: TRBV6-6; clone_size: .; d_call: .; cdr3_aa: CASSYRAESSGNTIYF; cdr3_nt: TGTGCCAGCAGTTACAGGGCAGAGAGCTCTGGAAACACCATATATTTT
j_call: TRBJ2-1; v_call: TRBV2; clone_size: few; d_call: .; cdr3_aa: CASSGGRSYNEQFF; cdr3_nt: TGTGCCAGCAGTGGGGGCCGCTCCTACAATGAGCAGTTCTTC
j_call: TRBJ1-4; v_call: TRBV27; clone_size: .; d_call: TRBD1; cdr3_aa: CASSEGQGGEKLFF; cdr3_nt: TGTGCCAGCAGTGAAGGACAGGGGGGGGAAAAACTGTTTTTT
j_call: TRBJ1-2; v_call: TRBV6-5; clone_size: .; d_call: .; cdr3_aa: CASSNYIRAGNYGYTF; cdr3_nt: TGTGCCAGCAGTAACTACATCCGGGCAGGGAACTATGGCTACACCTTC